This entry lists 20 T cell receptor beta chains sequenced from one sample in a study of T cells expressing NK-cell markers. TCRdb reprocessed the 5' RACE reads, with one entry per CDR3 protein and no DNA. This sample's clone table lists fewer than 550,000 distinct CDR3 sequences. Sequenced: blood T cells: a sorted CD56 or NKG2C T cell subset, CD4+ or CD8+ T cells, or bulk PBMC T cells (not recorded which). The receptors originated from a woman aged 50 to 60 in good health.

This chain links TRBV20-1 with TRBJ1-1. CDR3 length: 13 residues. Per germline, CDR1 DFQATT and CDR2 SNEGSKA (reference sequence). The CDR3 loop reads CSARGRAGTEAFF.

The genes are TRBV9 and TRBJ1-2; without DNA, the TCRdb call of TRBD1 cannot be checked. This CDR3 has 12 amino acids. Per the germline V gene, CDR1 is SGDLS and CDR2 is YYNGEE. CDR3 protein: CASSVPLKGYTF.

The rearrangement joins TRBV4-1 to TRBJ1-4. Germline CDR1 MGHRA, CDR2 YSYEKL. This CDR3 is built from 16 residues. This CDR3 is CASSQDRGRRSEKLFF.

The chain uses TRBV2 and TRBJ1-5; TCRdb's assignment of TRBD1 cannot be checked, as there is no DNA. Germline V gene lookup returns CDR1 SNHLY and CDR2 FYNNEI. This CDR3 is 21 amino acids long. CDR3 amino acids: CASSEAIASNRGGYSNQPQHF.

The rearrangement uses TRBV27 and TRBJ2-6; TCRdb gives TRBD2 as the D gene, but with no DNA this cannot be confirmed. The CDR3 sequence is 16 residues long. CDR1 and CDR2 from the germline V gene are MNHEY and SMNVEV (reference sequence). The CDR3 region is CASRRTSGSGANVLTF. Drawing the rest from reference TRBV27 and TRBJ2-6, the complete variable domain is EAQVTQNPRYLITVTGKKLTVTCSQNMNHEYMSWYRQDPGLGLRQIYYSMNVEVTDKGDVPEGYKVSRKEKRNFPLILESPSPNQTSLYFCASRRTSGSGANVLTFGAGSRLTVL.

The chain has TRBV12-3 or TRBV12-4 and TRBJ2-2; TCRdb's D call, TRBD2, is unchecked because there is no DNA. The CDR3 is made up of 13 amino acids. The CDR3 is CANQGGSTGELFF.

V and J are TRBV11-3 and TRBJ2-3; the D call from TCRdb, TRBD1, cannot be confirmed without DNA. CDR3 size: 18 residues. The germline gives CDR1 SGHNT, CDR2 YENEEA. CDR3 residues: CASSLPQSLTGLTDTQYF.

The genes are TRBV6-5 and TRBJ1-2. Germline-derived CDR1 and CDR2 are MNHEY and SVGAGI. This CDR3 is built from 13 residues. The CDR3 region is CASRSSASYGYTF.

This chain uses TRBV25-1 with TRBJ1-2. Germline CDR1 is MGHDK and CDR2 is SYGVNS. The CDR3 has 12 amino acids. This CDR3 reads CASSGTTYGYTF.

V and J are TRBV29-1 and TRBJ2-3; TCRdb gives TRBD1 as the D gene, but with no DNA this cannot be confirmed. CDR3 size: 12 residues. CDR1 and CDR2 (germline): SQVTM, ANQGSEA. This CDR3 reads CSGRQGTDTQYF.

V gene TRBV7-3 combines with J gene TRBJ2-3; TCRdb designates TRBD2, a call that cannot be tested without DNA. This CDR3 has 13 residues. Germline V lookup: CDR1 SGHTA, CDR2 FQGTGA. The CDR3 loop is CASSPDYQDTQYF.

V is TRBV18 and J is TRBJ2-2. CDR3 length: 13 amino acids. Germline V gene data show CDR1 as KGHSH and CDR2 as LQKENI. The CDR3 is CASSPGKHGELFF.

The rearrangement joins TRBV5-1 to TRBJ1-3. Germline V gene sequence: CDR1 SGHRS, CDR2 YFSETQ. The CDR3 consists of 15 residues. CDR3 residues: CASRPGPSSGNTIYF.

The chain carries TRBV6-5 and TRBJ2-7; no DNA is available, so the TRBD1 call from TCRdb remains unchecked. CDR1 MNHEY and CDR2 SVGAGI come from the germline V gene. The CDR3 has 13 amino acids. CDR3 loop: CASSYLGRYEQYF.

V and J are TRBV2 and TRBJ2-1; TCRdb selects TRBD2, and the lack of DNA leaves this call unchecked. The CDR3 covers 17 residues. Germline V gene data show CDR1 as SNHLY and CDR2 as FYNNEI. The CDR3: CASRAKLRDSNNNEQFF.

This chain links TRBV6-5 with TRBJ2-1; lacking DNA, the TRBD2 call made by TCRdb goes unchecked. This CDR3 has 15 amino acids. Germline V CDR1 and CDR2: MNHEY, SVGAGI. The CDR3 loop is CASMGSGRAGNEQFF.

The V call is TRBV27, the J call TRBJ1-5. Germline CDR1 MNHEY, CDR2 SMNVEV (reference sequence). The CDR3 spans 15 residues. The CDR3 spells CASSFGVASNQPQHF.

This chain joins TRBV20-1 and TRBJ2-3; TCRdb designates TRBD2, a call that cannot be tested without DNA. The CDR3 spans 16 residues. Germline V gene sequence: CDR1 DFQATT, CDR2 SNEGSKA (reference sequence). CDR3 sequence reads: CSAREGAGLGADTQYF.

This chain uses TRBV20-1 with TRBJ2-7; TCRdb's D call of TRBD1 is untestable without DNA. CDR3 size: 16 residues. CDR1 and CDR2 from the germline V gene are DFQATT and SNEGSKA (reference sequence). CDR3 sequence: CSARDPAQGLSYEQYF.

This chain connects TRBV7-8 to TRBJ2-3; there is no DNA to check the TCRdb D call of TRBD1. CDR3 size: 13 residues. Germline CDR1 and CDR2: SGHVS and FQNEAQ. CDR3 amino acids: CASSARLDPAQYF.